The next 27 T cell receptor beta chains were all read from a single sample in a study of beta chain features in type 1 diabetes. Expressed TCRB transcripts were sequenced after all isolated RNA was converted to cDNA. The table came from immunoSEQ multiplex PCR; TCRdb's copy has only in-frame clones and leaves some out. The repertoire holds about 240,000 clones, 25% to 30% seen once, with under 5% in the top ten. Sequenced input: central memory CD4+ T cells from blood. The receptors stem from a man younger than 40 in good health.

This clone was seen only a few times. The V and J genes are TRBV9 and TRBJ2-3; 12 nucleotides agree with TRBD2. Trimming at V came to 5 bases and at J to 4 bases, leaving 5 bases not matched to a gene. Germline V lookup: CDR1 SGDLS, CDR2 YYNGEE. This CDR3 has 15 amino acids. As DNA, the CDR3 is TGTGCCAGCAGGCCTTGGACTAGCGGGGCAGATACGCAGTATTTT. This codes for CASRPWTSGADTQYF.

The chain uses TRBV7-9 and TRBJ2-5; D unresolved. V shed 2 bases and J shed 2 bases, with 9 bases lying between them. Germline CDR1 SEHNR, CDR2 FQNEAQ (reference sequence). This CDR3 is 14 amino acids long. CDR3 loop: CASSLITTQETQYF. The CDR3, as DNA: TGTGCCAGCAGCTTAATTACTACACAAGAGACCCAGTACTTC.

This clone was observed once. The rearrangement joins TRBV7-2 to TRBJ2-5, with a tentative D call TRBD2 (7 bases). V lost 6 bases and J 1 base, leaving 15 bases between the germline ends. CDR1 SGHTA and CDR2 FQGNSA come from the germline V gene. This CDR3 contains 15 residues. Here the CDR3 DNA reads TGTGCCAGCAGAGGCGGGGGCCGATCCCAAGAGACCCAGTACTTC. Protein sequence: CASRGGGRSQETQYF.

CDR3 amino acids: CAWSAGSAYEQYF. The CDR3 nucleotides read TGTGCCTGGAGTGCGGGCAGCGCCTACGAGCAGTACTTC. The V gene is TRBV30, the J gene TRBJ2-7; no firm D call. The germline V gene has CDR1 GTSNPN and CDR2 SVGIG (reference sequence). V was shortened by 1 base and J by 2 bases, with 9 bases between the two germline ends. The CDR3 is 13 amino acids. The full variable domain, with the rest looked up from reference TRBV30 and TRBJ2-7, is SQTIHQWPATLVQPVGSPLSLECTVEGTSNPNLYWYRQAAGRGLQLLFYSVGIGQISSEVPQNLSASRPQDRQFILSSKKLLLSDSGFYLCAWSAGSAYEQYFGPGTRLTVT.

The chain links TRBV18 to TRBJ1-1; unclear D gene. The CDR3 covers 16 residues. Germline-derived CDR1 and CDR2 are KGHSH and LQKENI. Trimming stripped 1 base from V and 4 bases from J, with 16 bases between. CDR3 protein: CASSPRGLASGTEAFF. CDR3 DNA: TGTGCCAGCTCACCACGAGGTCTAGCTTCGGGCACTGAAGCTTTCTTT.

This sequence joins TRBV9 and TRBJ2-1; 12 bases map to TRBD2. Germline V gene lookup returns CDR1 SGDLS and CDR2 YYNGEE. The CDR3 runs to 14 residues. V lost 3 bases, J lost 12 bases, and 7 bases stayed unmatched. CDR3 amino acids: CASSGTSGDSLQFF. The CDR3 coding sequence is TGTGCCAGCAGCGGGACTAGCGGGGACTCCTTGCAGTTCTTC.

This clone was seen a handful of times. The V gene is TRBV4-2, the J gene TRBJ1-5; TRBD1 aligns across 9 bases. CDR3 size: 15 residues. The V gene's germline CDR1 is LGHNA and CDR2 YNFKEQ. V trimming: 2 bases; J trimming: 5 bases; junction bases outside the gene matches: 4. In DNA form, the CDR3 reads TGTGCCAGCAGCCAAAAGACAGGGGGTGATCAGCCCCAGCATTTT. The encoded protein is CASSQKTGGDQPQHF.

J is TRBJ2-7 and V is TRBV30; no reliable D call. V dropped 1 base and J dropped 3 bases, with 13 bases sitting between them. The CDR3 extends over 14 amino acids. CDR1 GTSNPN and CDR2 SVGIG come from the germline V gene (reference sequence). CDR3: CAWSEGDKRYEQYF. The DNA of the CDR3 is TGTGCCTGGAGTGAGGGTGACAAACGCTACGAGCAGTACTTC.

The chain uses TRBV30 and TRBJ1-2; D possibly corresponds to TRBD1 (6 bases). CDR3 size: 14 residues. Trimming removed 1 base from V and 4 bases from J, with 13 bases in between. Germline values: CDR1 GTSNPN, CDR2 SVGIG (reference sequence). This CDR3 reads CAWSAWGRVYGYTF. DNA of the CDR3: TGTGCCTGGAGTGCCTGGGGGCGCGTCTATGGCTACACCTTC.

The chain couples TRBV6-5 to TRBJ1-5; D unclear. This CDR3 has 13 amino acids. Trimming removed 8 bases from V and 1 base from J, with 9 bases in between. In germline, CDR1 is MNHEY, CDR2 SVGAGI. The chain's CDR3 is CASRDSSNQPQHF. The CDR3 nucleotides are TGTGCCAGCCGGGATAGCAGCAATCAGCCCCAGCATTTT.

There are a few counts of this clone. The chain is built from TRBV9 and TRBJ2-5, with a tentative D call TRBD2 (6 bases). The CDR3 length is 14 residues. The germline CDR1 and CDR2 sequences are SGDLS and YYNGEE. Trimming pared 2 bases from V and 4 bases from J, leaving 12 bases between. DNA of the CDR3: TGTGCCAGCAGCGTGGAGGGCCGGCGAGAGACCCAGTACTTC. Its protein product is CASSVEGRRETQYF.

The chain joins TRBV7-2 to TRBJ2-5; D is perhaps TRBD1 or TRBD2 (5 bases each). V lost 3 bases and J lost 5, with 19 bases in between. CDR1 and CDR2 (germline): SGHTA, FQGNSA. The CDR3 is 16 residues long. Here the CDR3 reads CASSLNSGRSRETQYF. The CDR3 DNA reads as TGTGCCAGCAGCTTGAACTCGGGACGCTCAAGGGAGACCCAGTACTTC.

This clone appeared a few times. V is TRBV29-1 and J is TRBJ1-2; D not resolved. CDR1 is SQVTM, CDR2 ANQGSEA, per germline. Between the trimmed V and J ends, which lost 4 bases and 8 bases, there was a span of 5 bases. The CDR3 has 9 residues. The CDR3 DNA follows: TGCAGCGTTGCGGAGGGCTACACCTTC. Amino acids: CSVAEGYTF.

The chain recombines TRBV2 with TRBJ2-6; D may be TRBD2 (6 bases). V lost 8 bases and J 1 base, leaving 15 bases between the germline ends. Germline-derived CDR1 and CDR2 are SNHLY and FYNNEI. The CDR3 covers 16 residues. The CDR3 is CASFRDSKSGANVLTF. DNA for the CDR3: TGTGCCAGCTTTCGGGACTCGAAGTCTGGGGCCAACGTCCTGACTTTC.

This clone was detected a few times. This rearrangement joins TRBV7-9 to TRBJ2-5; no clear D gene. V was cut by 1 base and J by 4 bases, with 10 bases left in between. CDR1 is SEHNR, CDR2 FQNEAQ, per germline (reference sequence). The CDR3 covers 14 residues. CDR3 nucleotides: TGTGCCAGCAGCTTAGGGAGTCTGAGAGAGACCCAGTACTTC. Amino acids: CASSLGSLRETQYF.

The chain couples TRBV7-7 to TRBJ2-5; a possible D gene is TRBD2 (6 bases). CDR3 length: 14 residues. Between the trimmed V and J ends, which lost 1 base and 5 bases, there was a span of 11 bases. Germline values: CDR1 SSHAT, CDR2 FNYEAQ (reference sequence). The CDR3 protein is CASSLGGAEETQYF. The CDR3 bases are TGTGCCAGCAGCTTAGGCGGGGCGGAGGAGACCCAGTACTTC. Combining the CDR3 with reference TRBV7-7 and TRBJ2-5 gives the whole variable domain GAGVSQSPRYKVTKRGQDVTLRCDPISSHATLYWYQQALGQGPEFLTYFNYEAQPDKSGLPSDRFSAERPEGSISTLTIQRTEQRDSAMYRCASSLGGAEETQYFGPGTRLLVL.

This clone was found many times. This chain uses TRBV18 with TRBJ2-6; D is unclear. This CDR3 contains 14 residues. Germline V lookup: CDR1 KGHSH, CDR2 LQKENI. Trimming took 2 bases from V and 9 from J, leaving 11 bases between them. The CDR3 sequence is CASSPDGESNVLTF. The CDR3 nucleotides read TGTGCCAGCTCACCAGATGGAGAAAGCAACGTCCTGACTTTC.

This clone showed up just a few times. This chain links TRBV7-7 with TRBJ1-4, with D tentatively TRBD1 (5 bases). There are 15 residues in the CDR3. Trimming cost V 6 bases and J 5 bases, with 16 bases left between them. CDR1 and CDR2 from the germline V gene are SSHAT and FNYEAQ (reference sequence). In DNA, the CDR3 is TGTGCCAGCAGGCCCGGGATGGGGCCGAATGAAAAACTGTTTTTT. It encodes CASRPGMGPNEKLFF. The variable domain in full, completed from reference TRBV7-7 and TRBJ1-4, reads GAGVSQSPRYKVTKRGQDVTLRCDPISSHATLYWYQQALGQGPEFLTYFNYEAQPDKSGLPSDRFSAERPEGSISTLTIQRTEQRDSAMYRCASRPGMGPNEKLFFGSGTQLSVL.

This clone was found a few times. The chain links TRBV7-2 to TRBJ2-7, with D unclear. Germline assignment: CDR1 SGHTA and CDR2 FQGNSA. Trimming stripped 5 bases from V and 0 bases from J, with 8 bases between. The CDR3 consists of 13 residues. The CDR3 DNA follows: TGTGCCAGCAGCCCACAGAACTCCTACGAGCAGTACTTC. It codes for CASSPQNSYEQYF.

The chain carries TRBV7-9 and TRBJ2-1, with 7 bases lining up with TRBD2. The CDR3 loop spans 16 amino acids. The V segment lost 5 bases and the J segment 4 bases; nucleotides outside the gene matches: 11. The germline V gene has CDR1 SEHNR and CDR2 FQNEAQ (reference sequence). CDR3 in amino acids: CASSHRQRGKYNEQFF. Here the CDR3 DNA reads TGTGCCAGCAGCCACCGTCAGCGGGGAAAGTACAATGAGCAGTTCTTC.

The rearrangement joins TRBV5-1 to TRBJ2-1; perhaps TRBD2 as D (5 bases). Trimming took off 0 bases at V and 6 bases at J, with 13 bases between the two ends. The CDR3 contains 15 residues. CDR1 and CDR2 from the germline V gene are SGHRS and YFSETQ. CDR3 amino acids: CASSLVRSGGNEQFF. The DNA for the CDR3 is TGCGCCAGCAGCTTGGTAAGGTCAGGAGGCAATGAGCAGTTCTTC.

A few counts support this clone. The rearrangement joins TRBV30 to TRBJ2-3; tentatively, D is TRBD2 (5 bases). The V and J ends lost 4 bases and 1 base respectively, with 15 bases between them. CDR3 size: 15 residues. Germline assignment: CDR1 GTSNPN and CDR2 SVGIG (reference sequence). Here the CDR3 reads CAWTVGVVRTDTQYF. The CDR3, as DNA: TGTGCCTGGACTGTCGGGGTCGTCCGCACAGATACGCAGTATTTT.

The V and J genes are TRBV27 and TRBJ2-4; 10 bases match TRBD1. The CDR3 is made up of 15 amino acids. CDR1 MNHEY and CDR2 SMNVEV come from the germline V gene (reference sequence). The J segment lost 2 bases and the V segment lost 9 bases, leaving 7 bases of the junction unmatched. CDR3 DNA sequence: TGTGCCAGTTCTGGGGACAGGGGTCCCAAAAACATTCAGTACTTC. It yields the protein CASSGDRGPKNIQYF.

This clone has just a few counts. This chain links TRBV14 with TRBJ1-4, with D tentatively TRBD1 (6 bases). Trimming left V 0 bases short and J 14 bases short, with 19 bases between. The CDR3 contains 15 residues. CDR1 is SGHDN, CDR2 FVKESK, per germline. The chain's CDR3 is CASSQDHGLGTGLFF. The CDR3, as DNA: TGTGCCAGCAGCCAAGATCACGGGCTCGGAACAGGGCTGTTTTTT.

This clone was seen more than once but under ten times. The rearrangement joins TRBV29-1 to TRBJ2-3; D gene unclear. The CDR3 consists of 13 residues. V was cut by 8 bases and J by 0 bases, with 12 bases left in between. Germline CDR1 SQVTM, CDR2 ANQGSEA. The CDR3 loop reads CSSVGDSTDTQYF. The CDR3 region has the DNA TGCAGCTCGGTGGGCGATAGCACAGATACGCAGTATTTT.

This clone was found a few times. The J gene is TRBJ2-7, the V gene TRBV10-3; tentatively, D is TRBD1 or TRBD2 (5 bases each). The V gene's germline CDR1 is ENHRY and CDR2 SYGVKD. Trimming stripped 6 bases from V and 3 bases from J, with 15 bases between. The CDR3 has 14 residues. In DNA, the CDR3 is TGTGCCATCAGGTCCGGGACGGGAAGCTACGAGCAGTACTTC. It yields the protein CAIRSGTGSYEQYF.

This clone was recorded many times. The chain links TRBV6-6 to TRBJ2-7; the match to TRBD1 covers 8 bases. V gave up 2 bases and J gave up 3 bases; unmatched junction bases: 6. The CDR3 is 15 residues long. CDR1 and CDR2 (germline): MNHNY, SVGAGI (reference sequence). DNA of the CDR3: TGTGCCAGCAGTTACACTAAGGACAGGGTCTACGAGCAGTACTTC. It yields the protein CASSYTKDRVYEQYF.